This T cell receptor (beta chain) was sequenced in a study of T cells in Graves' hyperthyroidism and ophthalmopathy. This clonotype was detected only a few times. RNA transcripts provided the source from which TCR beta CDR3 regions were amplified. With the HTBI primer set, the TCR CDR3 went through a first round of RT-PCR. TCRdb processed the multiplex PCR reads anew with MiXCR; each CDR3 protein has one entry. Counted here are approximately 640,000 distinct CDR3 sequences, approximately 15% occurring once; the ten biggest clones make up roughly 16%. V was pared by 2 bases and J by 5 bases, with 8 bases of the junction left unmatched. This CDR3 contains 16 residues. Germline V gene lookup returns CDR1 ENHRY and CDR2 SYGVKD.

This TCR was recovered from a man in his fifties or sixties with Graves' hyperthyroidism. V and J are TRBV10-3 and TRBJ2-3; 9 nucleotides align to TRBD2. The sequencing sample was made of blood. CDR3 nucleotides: TGTGCCATCAGTGAGAATGCGGGAGGGCATGAAGATACGCAGTATTTT. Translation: CAISENAGGHEDTQYF.